This T cell receptor (beta chain) was captured in a study of blood T cell repertoires in COVID-19. Only in-frame clones appear in the TCRdb table, and some are missing; sequencing was by immunoSEQ multiplex PCR. The sample consists of 250,000 to 350,000 clones, approximately 88% of them appearing once. The CDR3 is 17 residues long. Trimming took 5 bases from V and 1 from J; bases not matched to a gene: 12. Germline assignment: CDR1 SGHNT and CDR2 YENEEA. Those enrolled in Seattle joined during active infection and were followed longitudinally afterward. The origin of this receptor is a human donor with COVID-19, enrolled during active disease. The donor label of this sample is uncertain. The chain carries TRBV11-3 and TRBJ1-1, with 8 nucleotides matching TRBD1. Sequenced: peripheral blood. Written as DNA, the CDR3 is TGTGCCAGCAGCAGAGGGACAGGCCGACAAACGAACACTGAAGCTTTCTTT. Translated, it gives CASSRGTGRQTNTEAFF.